One T cell receptor beta chain is described in this entry. The data were obtained in a study of blood T cell repertoires in COVID-19. Sequencing used immunoSEQ multiplex PCR; TCRdb keeps in-frame clones, though not all of them. The sample lists about 150,000 clones, around 83% occurring once. CDR1 SGHVS and CDR2 FNYEAQ come from the germline V gene. V was pared by 4 bases and J by 6 bases, with 5 bases of the junction left unmatched. The CDR3 consists of 15 residues. The clonotype was recovered from a woman aged 70-85 years who had recovered from COVID-19. The gene calls are TRBV7-6 and TRBJ2-7; 14 bases line up with TRBD2. The sample comprised peripheral blood. CDR3 coding DNA: TGTGCCAGCAGCTGGGGGACTAGCGGGAGTGTCGAGCAGTACTTC. Its translation is CASSWGTSGSVEQYF. Filled out from reference TRBV7-6 and TRBJ2-7, the complete variable domain reads GAGVSQSPRYKVTKRGQDVALRCDPISGHVSLYWYRQALGQGPEFLTYFNYEAQQDKSGLPNDRFSAERPEGSISTLTIQRTEQRDSAMYRCASSWGTSGSVEQYFGPGTRLTVT.